Each of the 17 T cell receptor beta chains below was sequenced from the same sample in a study of cytotoxic CD8 clonotypes in ibrutinib-treated CLL. Clones were sequenced by immunoSEQ multiplex PCR, and TCRdb holds only the in-frame ones, with some missing. There are approximately 100,000 clones in the sample; approximately 77% occur only once, and around 25% lies in the top ten. This specimen was PBMCs, taken after 24 months of ibrutinib treatment. Receptors originate from a human donor with chronic lymphocytic leukemia.

This rearrangement joins TRBV6-6 to TRBJ1-3; no firm D call. The germline V and J ends were trimmed by 0 bases and 0 bases, with 9 bases remaining between them. This CDR3 comprises 16 residues. Germline CDR1 MNHNY, CDR2 SVGAGI (reference sequence). CDR3 sequence reads: CASSYSTGSSGNTIYF. CDR3 DNA sequence: TGTGCCAGCAGTTACTCGACGGGGAGCTCTGGAAACACCATATATTTT.

Details on this clone: The sample carries other DNA sequences with the same CDR3. The CDR3 coding sequence is TGTGCCAGCTCACCTCCAGGGAGGGACACTGAAGCTTTCTTT. This translates into CASSPPGRDTEAFF. The chain is built from TRBV18 and TRBJ1-1; D perhaps matches TRBD1 (5 bases). CDR3 length: 14 residues. Trimming stripped 3 bases from V and 3 bases from J, with 11 bases between. Germline assignment: CDR1 KGHSH and CDR2 LQKENI.

The chain is built from TRBV30 and TRBJ2-3; a weak D match, TRBD1 (6 bases). The germline V gene has CDR1 GTSNPN and CDR2 SVGIG (reference sequence). Trimming took off 7 bases at V and 9 bases at J, with 20 bases between the two ends. The CDR3 spans 13 residues. Here the CDR3 reads CAYTGTGSGTQYF. CDR3 DNA: TGTGCCTATACAGGGACGGGCTCGGGAACGCAGTATTTT.

V gene TRBV29-1 combines with J gene TRBJ1-1; TRBD1 might be the D (6 bases). V was shortened by 6 bases and J by 1 base, with 15 bases between the two germline ends. The CDR3 totals 14 residues. Germline CDR1 SQVTM, CDR2 ANQGSEA. CDR3 DNA: TGCAGCGTGTGGACAGTGAGACCGAACACTGAAGCTTTCTTT. As protein: CSVWTVRPNTEAFF.

In this sample, this clone turned up a few times. V and J are TRBV4-2 and TRBJ2-3, with D perhaps matching TRBD1 or TRBD2 (5 bases each). CDR3 length: 19 amino acids. Per the germline V gene, CDR1 is LGHNA and CDR2 is YNFKEQ. V was clipped by 0 bases and J by 0 bases, with 19 bases between them. The CDR3 region has the DNA TGTGCCAGCAGCCAAGATGAGTACGGGGCTAGTCATAGCACAGATACGCAGTATTTT. It yields the protein CASSQDEYGASHSTDTQYF.

The rearrangement uses TRBV2 and TRBJ2-3, with a weak D call TRBD1 (6 bases). Deletions cut 8 bases from V and 3 bases from J, with 9 bases between. This CDR3 has 12 residues. CDR1 SNHLY and CDR2 FYNNEI come from the germline V gene. CDR3 residues: CASVQGTDTQYF. The CDR3 DNA reads TGTGCCAGCGTTCAGGGGACAGATACGCAGTATTTT.

The genes are TRBV29-1 and TRBJ2-7; no firm D call. The CDR3 has 16 amino acids. V dropped 1 base and J dropped 2 bases, with 18 bases sitting between them. The germline gives CDR1 SQVTM, CDR2 ANQGSEA. The CDR3 nucleotides are TGCAGCGTTGAAGCCTCCACGGACGCAAACCCCTACGAGCAGTACTTC. Amino acid sequence: CSVEASTDANPYEQYF.

The chain recombines TRBV5-1 with TRBJ2-3; the D is unclear. The CDR3 covers 12 residues. Trimming removed 1 base from V and 5 bases from J, with 5 bases in between. The germline CDR1 and CDR2 sequences are SGHRS and YFSETQ. The CDR3 reads CASSLSGDTQYF. The CDR3 DNA sequence: TGCGCCAGCAGCTTGTCGGGAGATACGCAGTATTTT.

This clone was counted only a few times. CDR3 nucleotide sequence: TGCGCCAGCAGCTTGGGGACCTATGGCTACACCTTC. Translation: CASSLGTYGYTF. The chain uses TRBV5-1 and TRBJ1-2; unclear D gene. Trimming removed 0 bases from V and 4 bases from J, with 4 bases in between. Per the germline V gene, CDR1 is SGHRS and CDR2 is YFSETQ. This CDR3 comprises 12 residues. Combining the CDR3 with reference TRBV5-1 and TRBJ1-2 gives the whole variable domain KAGVTQTPRYLIKTRGQQVTLSCSPISGHRSVSWYQQTPGQGLQFLFEYFSETQRNKGNFPGRFSGRQFSNSRSEMNVSTLELGDSALYLCASSLGTYGYTFGSGTRLTVV.

This sequence joins TRBV10-1 and TRBJ1-2; TRBD1 matches 7 bases. V shed 3 bases and J 0 bases; nucleotides not matched to a gene: 1. Germline CDR1 reads WNHNN; CDR2 reads SYGVQD (reference sequence). This CDR3 is 14 amino acids long. The DNA of the CDR3 is TGCGCCAGCAGTGACGGGACAGCTAACTATGGCTACACCTTC. It yields the protein CASSDGTANYGYTF.

The gene calls are TRBV19 and TRBJ2-5, with 12 bases matching TRBD2. Germline V gene lookup returns CDR1 LNHDA and CDR2 SQIVND (reference sequence). Germline trimming cut 4 bases from V and 4 bases from J; bases unmatched to any gene: 4. The CDR3 has 15 amino acids. CDR3: CASSTRLAGVETQYF. The CDR3 DNA is TGTGCCAGTAGTACGAGACTAGCGGGAGTAGAGACCCAGTACTTC. Together with reference TRBV19 and TRBJ2-5, the CDR3 gives the full variable domain: DGGITQSPKYLFRKEGQNVTLSCEQNLNHDAMYWYRQDPGQGLRLIYYSQIVNDFQKGDIAEGYSVSREKKESFPLTVTSAQKNPTAFYLCASSTRLAGVETQYFGPGTRLLVL.

V usage is TRBV6-1 and J usage is TRBJ1-6, with 7 bases identical to TRBD1. The CDR3 extends over 14 amino acids. Germline V gene data show CDR1 as MNHNS and CDR2 as SASEGT. The junction had 10 bases not matched to a gene; V was cut back by 8 bases and J by 9 bases. The CDR3 DNA reads TGTGCCAGCGAAGCCGGGACAGTTAGTTCACCCCTCCACTTT. Its protein product is CASEAGTVSSPLHF.

V gene TRBV4-1 combines with J gene TRBJ1-1, with D possibly TRBD1 on 5 matching bases. This CDR3 comprises 19 residues. Trimming removed 1 base at V and 3 bases at J, with 24 bases between. The germline CDR1 and CDR2 sequences are MGHRA and YSYEKL. In nucleotides, the CDR3 is TGCGCCAGCAGCCAAGCCCCCCTCGCAGGGAGAGGGTGGGACACTGAAGCTTTCTTT. Its translation: CASSQAPLAGRGWDTEAFF.

The J gene is TRBJ1-2, the V gene TRBV2, with 9 bases that match TRBD1. The CDR3 has 12 residues. V was clipped by 8 bases and J by 4 bases; unmatched bases: 2. In germline, CDR1 is SNHLY, CDR2 FYNNEI. The CDR3 loop reads CASRDRVYGYTF. The CDR3 DNA is TGTGCCAGCCGGGACAGGGTCTATGGCTACACCTTC.

V usage is TRBV7-2 and J usage is TRBJ2-3, with unresolved D. Looked up from germline, CDR1 is SGHTA and CDR2 is FQGNSA. The germline V and J ends were trimmed by 5 bases and 4 bases, with 7 bases remaining between them. This CDR3 has 12 amino acids. The DNA for the CDR3 is TGTGCCAGCAGCCCGACCTCAGATACGCAGTATTTT. Its protein product is CASSPTSDTQYF. Complete variable domain (other parts from reference TRBV7-2 and TRBJ2-3): GAGVSQSPSNKVTEKGKDVELRCDPISGHTALYWYRQSLGQGLEFLIYFQGNSAPDKSGLPSDRFSAERTGGSVSTLTIQRTQQEDSAVYLCASSPTSDTQYFGPGTRLTVL.

The V and J genes are TRBV28 and TRBJ1-2; 7 bases align to TRBD1. CDR3 length equals 15 residues. The germline gives CDR1 MDHEN, CDR2 SYDVKM. The ends lost 8 bases at V and 5 bases at J; junction bases unmatched: 14. The CDR3 nucleotides read TGTGCCAGCCTGAGTCCAGGGGGGAAGTGGTATGGCTACACCTTC. It yields the protein CASLSPGGKWYGYTF.

This chain connects TRBV28 to TRBJ2-2; D call uncertain. The CDR3 runs to 13 residues. From germline, CDR1 is MDHEN and CDR2 SYDVKM. Trimming cost V 10 bases and J 5 bases, with 14 bases left between them. CDR3 amino acids: CATGGVGTGELFF. The CDR3 DNA follows: TGTGCCACTGGTGGGGTGGGGACCGGGGAGCTGTTTTTT.